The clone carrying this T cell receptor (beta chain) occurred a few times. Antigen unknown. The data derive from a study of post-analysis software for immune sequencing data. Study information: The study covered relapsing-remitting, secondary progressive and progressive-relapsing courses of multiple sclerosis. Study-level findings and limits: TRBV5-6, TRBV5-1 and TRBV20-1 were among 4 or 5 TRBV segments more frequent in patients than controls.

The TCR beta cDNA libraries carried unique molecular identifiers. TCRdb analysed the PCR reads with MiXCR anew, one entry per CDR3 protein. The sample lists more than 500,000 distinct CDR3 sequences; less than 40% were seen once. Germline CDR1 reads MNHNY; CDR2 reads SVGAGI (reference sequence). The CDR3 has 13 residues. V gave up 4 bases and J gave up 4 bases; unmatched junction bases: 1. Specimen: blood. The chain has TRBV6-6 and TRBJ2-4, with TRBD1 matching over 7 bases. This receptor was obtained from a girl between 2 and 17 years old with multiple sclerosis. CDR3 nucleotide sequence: TGTGCCAGCAGTTGGGACAGAAAAAACATTCAGTACTTC. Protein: CASSWDRKNIQYF.